This TCR beta chain was sequenced in a study of PD-L1 blockade in urothelial cancer. The protocol was immunoSEQ multiplex PCR, while the TCRdb copy is restricted to in-frame clones and leaves out a portion. The data hold roughly 50,000 clones, with more than 80% observed a single time. Trimming removed 5 bases at V and 0 bases at J, with 8 bases between. The CDR3 extends over 15 amino acids. The germline CDR1 and CDR2 sequences are SGHVS and FNYEAQ. Time point here: peripheral blood 6 weeks after treatment start. This clone occurred once. The rearrangement uses TRBV7-6 and TRBJ2-6, with D possibly matching TRBD1 (5 bases). This sample comprised PBMCs, obtained around atezolizumab (anti-PD-L1) treatment. This TCR came from a man between 65 and 85 years old with urothelial cancer. The CDR3 sequence: CASSEQASGANVLTF. The CDR3 DNA follows: TGTGCCAGCAGCGAACAGGCCTCTGGGGCCAACGTCCTGACTTTC.